This entry concerns a single T cell receptor (beta chain). These data belong to a study of blood T cell repertoires in COVID-19. In the study overall: Samples representing acute and convalescent COVID-19 were sourced from the United States, Italy and Spain. T cells, B-cell-depleted T cells, or PBMCs provided the cDNA or gDNA that served as material.

Per the study methods: Reference gene primer amplification in the assay estimated nucleated cell counts. Data came from immunoSEQ multiplex PCR; TCRdb stores just in-frame clones and leaves some out. The V and J calls and clone size were taken over from that table, and D and trimming were inferred from the DNA. Of about 400,000 clones in the sample, nearly 90% are singletons; the top ten hold roughly 2%. The specimen sequenced was PBMCs or T cells enriched from blood (not recorded which). This TCR derives from a woman aged 40 to 49 with acute COVID-19.

The DNA for the CDR3 is TGTGCCAGCAGACCGGGACAGGATGAAAAACTGTTTTTT. This gives the protein CASRPGQDEKLFF. The chain is built from TRBV6-5 and TRBJ1-4; 8 bases match TRBD1. CDR1 is MNHEY and CDR2 is SVGAGI in the germline V gene. This CDR3 contains 13 residues. J was trimmed by 6 bases and V by 6 bases; bases with no gene match: 3.